Shown below are 30 T cell receptor beta chains from a single sample sequenced in a study of Graves' ophthalmopathy and Graves' hyperthyroidism. Amplification from RNA transcripts yielded the TCR beta CDR3 regions. The first round was an RT-PCR with HTBI primers, and the second round was a multiplex PCR. One entry per CDR3 protein results from TCRdb running MiXCR on the multiplex PCR reads. Of fewer than 70,000 distinct CDR3 sequences detected, around 50% appear once; the ten largest clones hold 4.7%. Sequencing input: peripheral blood. The source is an adult woman with Graves' ophthalmopathy.

This clonotype is medium-sized by share. The chain is built from TRBV25-1 and TRBJ2-2; a weak D match, TRBD2 (5 bases). The CDR3 runs to 13 residues. V lost 3 bases to trimming and J lost 7 bases, with 9 bases between them. Germline V CDR1 and CDR2: MGHDK, SYGVNS. The DNA for the CDR3 is TGTGCCAGCAGTGAGAGGGCTAGCGGGGAGCTGTTTTTT. This sequence encodes CASSERASGELFF.

This clonotype has a count of ten or more. The V gene is TRBV9, the J gene TRBJ2-1; D unresolved. This CDR3 spans 12 amino acids. V lost 3 bases and J lost 2, with 3 bases in between. Germline values: CDR1 SGDLS, CDR2 YYNGEE. In DNA, the CDR3 is TGTGCCAGCAGCGCCACCTACAATGAGCAGTTCTTC. It translates to CASSATYNEQFF. Drawing the rest from reference TRBV9 and TRBJ2-1, the complete variable domain is DSGVTQTPKHLITATGQRVTLRCSPRSGDLSVYWYQQSLDQGLQFLIQYYNGEERAKGNILERFSAQQFPDLHSELNLSSLELGDSALYFCASSATYNEQFFGPGTRLTVL.

This clonotype was recorded many times. The chain has TRBV11-2 and TRBJ2-1; the D gene is possibly TRBD2 (5 bases). The germline V and J ends were trimmed by 5 bases and 2 bases, with 19 bases remaining between them. The CDR3 loop spans 17 amino acids. CDR1 and CDR2 (germline): SGHAT, FQNNGV. For the CDR3, the DNA is TGTGCCAGCAGCCGTGGGGTTACTAGTTCCCCCTACAATGAGCAGTTCTTC. Its translation is CASSRGVTSSPYNEQFF.

This clonotype was observed at least ten times. The chain recombines TRBV11-2 with TRBJ2-2; maybe TRBD1 (6 bases). The germline V gene encodes CDR1 SGHAT and CDR2 FQNNGV. The V and J ends lost 2 bases and 6 bases respectively, with 13 bases between them. This CDR3 region has 15 residues. The CDR3 DNA follows: TGTGCCAGCAGCTTAATGGGACAAGGAGCCGGGGAGCTGTTTTTT. Translation gives CASSLMGQGAGELFF.

Relative to its sample, this clonotype is medium-sized. The chain combines TRBV7-2 with TRBJ2-5, with D uncertain. This CDR3 comprises 14 residues. Germline CDR1 is SGHTA and CDR2 is FQGNSA. Trimming shortened V by 6 bases and J by 2 bases, and 13 bases separated the two germline ends. The CDR3 here is CASRVGQYQETQYF. The CDR3, as DNA: TGTGCCAGCAGAGTTGGGCAGTATCAAGAGACCCAGTACTTC.

The chain carries TRBV9 and TRBJ1-1, with D possibly being TRBD1 (6 bases). Germline V CDR1 and CDR2: SGDLS, YYNGEE. V gave up 7 bases and J gave up 3 bases, with 10 bases separating them. This CDR3 spans 12 amino acids. CDR3 loop: CASEGGDTEAFF. CDR3 nucleotides: TGTGCCAGCGAGGGGGGAGACACTGAAGCTTTCTTT.

As to this clonotype: The junction shows a germline mismatch at one end, possibly a read error. This chain links TRBV7-3 with TRBJ2-1; D not resolved. Germline V gene lookup returns CDR1 SGHTA and CDR2 FQGTGA. This CDR3 is 15 amino acids long. The CDR3 nucleotides read TGTGCCAGCAGCCAACGGCGGAACTCCTACAATGAGCGGTTCTTC. Protein: CASSQRRNSYNERFF.

This clonotype was counted many times. The V gene is TRBV20-1, the J gene TRBJ2-6; D remains ambiguous. Germline V gene data show CDR1 as DFQATT and CDR2 as SNEGSKA (reference sequence). The CDR3 contains 15 residues. Trimming cost V 2 bases and J 0 bases, with 8 bases left between them. The CDR3, as DNA: TGCAGTGCTAGACGCCCCACCTCTGGGGCCAACGTCCTGACTTTC. As protein: CSARRPTSGANVLTF.

This clonotype rates as medium-sized (0.01 to 0.1%). This chain joins TRBV29-1 and TRBJ2-3; either TRBD1 or TRBD2 may supply D (5 bases each). Germline values: CDR1 SQVTM, CDR2 ANQGSEA. The CDR3 totals 11 residues. Trimming took 7 bases from V and 6 from J, leaving 11 bases between them. CDR3 in amino acids: CSDRQRDTQYF. The CDR3 region has the DNA TGCAGCGACCGACAGCGGGATACGCAGTATTTT.

The V call is TRBV9, the J call TRBJ2-7; D perhaps matches TRBD1 (5 bases). This CDR3 comprises 15 residues. V lost 0 bases to trimming and J lost 5 bases, with 15 bases between them. CDR1 and CDR2 (germline): SGDLS, YYNGEE. CDR3 bases: TGTGCCAGCAGCGTAGTAGGCTCTGGGGCCAACGAGCAGTACTTC. Residues: CASSVVGSGANEQYF.

This clonotype has ten or more counts. This chain connects TRBV5-8 to TRBJ1-2, with D possibly matching TRBD1 (5 bases). The V gene's germline CDR1 is SGHTS and CDR2 YDEGEE. The germline V and J ends were trimmed by 4 bases and 8 bases, with 18 bases remaining between them. This CDR3 spans 14 amino acids. CDR3 DNA: TGTGCCAGCAGCCGCTCGGGACTCCAGACCGGCTACACCTTC. Its translation is CASSRSGLQTGYTF.

This clonotype was recorded once. This may arise from a read error, as a much more abundant clone is one base away. The genes are TRBV19 and TRBJ2-2, with TRBD1 as a possible D gene (6 bases). The germline gives CDR1 LNHDA, CDR2 SQIVND (reference sequence). This CDR3 is 13 amino acids long. This CDR3 reads CASSIGDTGEQFF. The CDR3 DNA reads TGTGCCAGTAGTATAGGGGACACCGGGGAGCAGTTTTTT.

This clonotype was picked up one time. The V call is TRBV2, the J call TRBJ2-7; 10 bases are shared with TRBD1. Trimming at V came to 11 bases and at J to 2 bases, leaving 9 bases not matched to a gene. The CDR3 extends over 14 amino acids. Germline assignment: CDR1 SNHLY and CDR2 FYNNEI. The CDR3 loop reads CAGCEGTGAYEQYF. Written as DNA, the CDR3 is TGTGCCGGCTGCGAAGGGACAGGGGCCTACGAGCAGTACTTC.

This clonotype has a handful of counts. The rearrangement joins TRBV30 to TRBJ2-3, with D perhaps being TRBD1 or TRBD2 (5 bases each). Trimming pared 1 base from V and 1 base from J, leaving 12 bases between. The CDR3 is 15 amino acids. CDR1 and CDR2 from the germline V gene are GTSNPN and SVGIG (reference sequence). CDR3 amino acids: CAWSDSGPRTDTQYF. CDR3 bases: TGTGCCTGGAGTGACTCGGGACCCCGCACAGATACGCAGTATTTT. Full variable domain (rest looked up from reference TRBV30 and TRBJ2-3): SQTIHQWPATLVQPVGSPLSLECTVEGTSNPNLYWYRQAAGRGLQLLFYSVGIGQISSEVPQNLSASRPQDRQFILSSKKLLLSDSGFYLCAWSDSGPRTDTQYFGPGTRLTVL.

This clonotype was counted ten times or more. The gene calls are TRBV29-1 and TRBJ2-5; D is possibly TRBD2 (5 bases). CDR3 length: 12 residues. V was shortened by 4 bases and J by 5 bases, with 11 bases between the two germline ends. The germline V gene has CDR1 SQVTM and CDR2 ANQGSEA. The CDR3 DNA follows: TGCAGCGTTGGAGGTCGAGGGGAGACCCAGTACTTC. Protein sequence: CSVGGRGETQYF.

This CDR3 is CASSFQRELAGELFF. CDR3 in DNA: TGTGCCAGCAGTTTCCAGCGGGAGTTGGCCGGGGAGCTGTTTTTT. This chain connects TRBV28 to TRBJ2-2; TRBD2 matches at 8 bases. The V gene end was trimmed by 3 bases and the J gene end by 6 bases; junction bases not matched to a gene: 6. Germline V lookup: CDR1 MDHEN, CDR2 SYDVKM. The CDR3 spans 15 residues.

This clonotype came up many times. The chain links TRBV20-1 to TRBJ1-2; a weak D match, TRBD1 (5 bases). Germline assignment: CDR1 DFQATT and CDR2 SNEGSKA (reference sequence). Trimming removed 8 bases at V and 7 bases at J, with 14 bases between. This CDR3 is 11 amino acids long. CDR3 DNA sequence: TGCAGTACCTATGGGGGGGGTGGCTACACCTTC. The encoded protein is CSTYGGGGYTF.

The chain combines TRBV24-1 with TRBJ1-5; D not certain. V shed 4 bases and J shed 6 bases, with 15 bases lying between them. Germline V gene sequence: CDR1 KGHDR, CDR2 SFDVKD. The CDR3 covers 15 residues. This CDR3 reads CATSERRAFGQPQHF. In nucleotides, the CDR3 is TGTGCCACCAGTGAGCGGAGGGCGTTTGGTCAGCCCCAGCATTTT.

The V gene is TRBV7-8, the J gene TRBJ1-2; TRBD1 matches at 7 bases. J lost 5 bases, V lost 2 bases, and 2 bases had no gene match. The CDR3 sequence is 13 residues long. Germline CDR1 reads SGHVS; CDR2 reads FQNEAQ. The CDR3 nucleotides are TGTGCCAGCAGCTTACTACAGGGGTATGGCTACACCTTC. This translates into CASSLLQGYGYTF.

This rearrangement joins TRBV4-2 to TRBJ2-1; no clear D. The ends were cut back, 2 bases at V and 6 bases at J, with 5 bases in the middle. In germline, CDR1 is LGHNA, CDR2 YNFKEQ. This CDR3 region has 12 residues. The chain's CDR3 is CASSQPRNEQFF. CDR3 DNA: TGTGCCAGCAGCCAACCCCGCAATGAGCAGTTCTTC.

CDR3 protein: CASSPGGENIQYF. The CDR3 nucleotides are TGTGCCAGCTCACCTGGGGGAGAAAACATTCAGTACTTC. The chain couples TRBV18 to TRBJ2-4; D could derive from TRBD1 or TRBD2 (5 bases each). From germline, CDR1 is KGHSH and CDR2 LQKENI. V lost 3 bases and J 5 bases, leaving 8 bases between the germline ends. CDR3 length equals 13 residues.

Of note for this clonotype: The final CDR3 position lacks the conserved phenylalanine or tryptophan, pointing to a likely read error. The J gene is TRBJ2-5, the V gene TRBV7-2, with 8 bases that match TRBD2. This CDR3 is built from 12 residues. CDR1 and CDR2 (germline): SGHTA, FQGNSA. The CDR3 DNA is TGTGCTAGCAGCTTAGCGGGGCAGGCCCAGTACTTA. This sequence encodes CASSLAGQAQYL.

V and J are TRBV12-3 or TRBV12-4 and TRBJ2-7; possibly TRBD1 for D (6 bases). The closer fit of TRBJ2-1 to the DNA end suggests the J call may be wrong. CDR3 length equals 14 residues. As DNA, the CDR3 is TGTGCCAGCAGTTTAAGGGGGAAGAGCAATGAGCAGTTCTTC. Translated, it gives CASSLRGKSNEQFF.

This clonotype was recorded many times. Germline and junction disagree at one end, which may indicate a read error. The chain joins TRBV4-1 to TRBJ2-2, with 7 bases fitting TRBD1. Germline V CDR1 and CDR2: MGHRA, YSYEKL. This CDR3 comprises 19 residues. For the CDR3, the DNA is TGCGCCAGCAGGCAAGCGGTCAGACAGGGCTGGTCGAACACCGGGGAGCTGTTTTTT. As protein: CASRQAVRQGWSNTGELFF.

The rearrangement links TRBV15 to TRBJ2-7; 10 bases are shared with TRBD1. V was pared by 1 base and J by 5 bases, with 20 bases of the junction left unmatched. Germline CDR1 and CDR2: LNHNV and YYDKDF (reference sequence). This CDR3 has 20 residues. CDR3 in amino acids: CATSRVGGLTLWGQGNEQYF. The CDR3 region has the DNA TGTGCCACCAGCAGAGTCGGCGGATTAACATTGTGGGGACAGGGGAACGAGCAGTACTTC.

This clonotype was recorded many times. The chain carries TRBV5-8 and TRBJ2-1; 9 nucleotides match TRBD2. This CDR3 region has 15 residues. The germline V gene has CDR1 SGHTS and CDR2 YDEGEE. V lost 0 bases to trimming and J lost 4 bases; unmatched junction nucleotides: 2. The DNA for the CDR3 is TGTGCCAGCAGCTTGGGGCTAGCGGGGTACAATGAGCAGTTCTTC. This gives the protein CASSLGLAGYNEQFF. Using reference TRBV5-8 and TRBJ2-1 for the parts outside the CDR3, the full variable domain is EAGVTQSPTHLIKTRGQQATLRCSPISGHTSVYWYQQALGLGLQFLLWYDEGEERNRGNFPPRFSGRQFPNYSSELNVNALELEDSALYLCASSLGLAGYNEQFFGPGTRLTVL.

V and J are TRBV5-6 and TRBJ1-2, with 8 bases aligning to TRBD1. The germline gives CDR1 SGHDT, CDR2 YYEEEE. The junction had 4 bases not matched to a gene; V was cut back by 4 bases and J by 2 bases. There are 14 residues in the CDR3. The CDR3 coding sequence is TGTGCCAGCAGCACAGGACAGGGCAACTATGGCTACACCTTC. Translating it yields CASSTGQGNYGYTF.

Concerning this clonotype: A read error is likely, as this CDR3 ends without the conserved phenylalanine or tryptophan. The rearrangement links TRBV5-1 to TRBJ1-1; 9 nucleotides agree with TRBD1. Germline V gene sequence: CDR1 SGHRS, CDR2 YFSETQ. This CDR3 comprises 16 residues. Trimming cost V 3 bases and J 4 bases; bases outside gene matches: 10. DNA for the CDR3: TGCGCCAGCAGCTCCCGGGACAGGGTCAGTGGCACTGAAGCTTTCCTT. Protein sequence: CASSSRDRVSGTEAFL.

The chain employs TRBV19 and TRBJ2-7; D gene uncertain. CDR3 length: 14 amino acids. Germline CDR1 is LNHDA and CDR2 is SQIVND (reference sequence). V was clipped by 3 bases and J by 6 bases, with 15 bases between them. CDR3 sequence reads: CASSIGSGNTEQYF. CDR3 DNA sequence: TGTGCCAGTAGTATCGGTTCTGGAAACACCGAGCAGTACTTC.

Judged by abundance, this clonotype is medium-sized. The chain couples TRBV2 to TRBJ2-7; no clear D. Deletions cut 8 bases from V and 3 bases from J, with 5 bases between. There are 10 residues in the CDR3. The germline V gene has CDR1 SNHLY and CDR2 FYNNEI. In nucleotides, the CDR3 is TGTGCCAGCGCTAGCTACGAGCAGTACTTC. Its translation: CASASYEQYF. Full variable domain (rest looked up from reference TRBV2 and TRBJ2-7): EPEVTQTPSHQVTQMGQEVILRCVPISNHLYFYWYRQILGQKVEFLVSFYNNEISEKSEIFDDQFSVERPDGSNFTLKIRSTKLEDSAMYFCASASYEQYFGPGTRLTVT.